This T cell receptor beta chain comes out of a study of PD-1 blockade in mismatch repair-deficient tumors. In the study overall: Enrolled about 2012-2017, patients had progressing, pretreated mismatch repair-deficient cancers of about twelve types.

This table comes from immunoSEQ multiplex PCR, and its TCRdb copy is limited to in-frame clones, with some not included. Of some 21,000 clones listed, more than 65% are singletons. The germline V gene has CDR1 LNHDA and CDR2 SQIVND (reference sequence). CDR3 length equals 14 residues. With 9 bases clipped from V and 7 bases from J, the junction kept 13 bases outside the gene matches. All patients were mismatch repair deficient, assessed by either PCR or immunohistochemistry. TCRs were sequenced from three patients responding to pembrolizumab. V is TRBV19 and J is TRBJ1-2; 8 bases agree with TRBD1. This TCR was sampled from an adult with mismatch repair-deficient cancer. Here the sequenced sample was PBMCs, taken 52 weeks after starting pembrolizumab. CDR3 in DNA: TGTGCCAGCGAACGGACAGGGAGGGCGCCTGGCTACACCTTC. It specifies CASERTGRAPGYTF.